This TCR beta chain came from a study of cytomegalovirus exposure and HLA in healthy donors. Participants comprised healthy donors of bone marrow. While unrecorded immune exposures were likely, the donors were nominally healthy when sampled. The PCR was carried out with 60 Vbeta primers and 13 Jbeta primers. Per the authors' pipeline: Later, an analysis found around 77 million unique TCR beta chains, and 10 million to 11 million of these were shared. Only in-frame clones appear in the TCRdb table, and some are missing; sequencing was by immunoSEQ multiplex PCR. The V and J calls and the clone size are those of that table, but D and trimming were determined from the DNA. The data hold roughly 200,000 clones, with 70% to 80% observed a single time. CDR3 length: 16 residues. Looked up from germline, CDR1 is KGHSH and CDR2 is LQKENI. Between the trimmed V and J ends, which lost 3 bases and 0 bases, there was a span of 14 bases.

This receptor was obtained from a woman in her fifties or sixties in good health and CMV-seropositive. V is TRBV18 and J is TRBJ2-5; D uncertain. Input material: PBMCs. The CDR3 spells CASSPFVAAYQETQYF. Written as DNA, the CDR3 is TGTGCCAGCTCACCCTTCGTCGCTGCGTACCAAGAGACCCAGTACTTC.